Presented here are 15 T cell receptor beta chains from one specimen sequenced in a study of blood T cell repertoires in COVID-19 (dated by TCRdb to 2018 to 2020). Libraries were prepared through the immunoSEQ multiplex PCR assay. In its TCRdb copy, this immuneACCESS table keeps in-frame sequences only and misses some clones. Where compared with another copy, unresolved V genes explain less than half of these, and the others have no known cause. In all, the sample holds roughly 82,000 clones, and 80% to 90% of those were seen once. The ten most abundant clones make up more than 15% of the sample. Material for sequencing was peripheral blood. The receptors were gathered from a woman aged 60-75 years with acute or convalescent COVID-19.

This CDR3 is CASSQDSYEQYF. The DNA of the CDR3 is TGTGCCAGCAGCCAAGATTCTTACGAGCAGTACTTC. The chain has TRBV3-1 (or the pseudogene TRBV3-2) and TRBJ2-7; D is ambiguous. The germline CDR1 and CDR2 sequences are LGHDT and YNNKEL (reference sequence). This CDR3 contains 12 residues. V was shortened by 0 bases and J by 4 bases, with 4 bases between the two germline ends.

The chain carries TRBV6-6 and TRBJ1-2; D remains unclear. Germline loops: CDR1 MNHNY, CDR2 SVGAGI (reference sequence). Trimming pared 6 bases from V and 2 bases from J, leaving 13 bases between. The CDR3 spans 14 residues. CDR3 sequence reads: CASRPGGGNYGYTF. The CDR3 DNA sequence: TGTGCCAGCAGACCTGGAGGTGGGAACTATGGCTACACCTTC.

This clone occurred once. The same CDR3 is also encoded by other DNA sequences in this sample. The chain is built from TRBV7-9 and TRBJ2-7; 11 nucleotides line up with TRBD2. The germline V gene has CDR1 SEHNR and CDR2 FQNEAQ (reference sequence). CDR3 length: 14 amino acids. Losses at the gene ends were 5 bases for V and 2 bases for J; bases not matched to a gene: 2. The CDR3 DNA reads as TGTGCCAGCAGCCCACTAGCGGGAGCCTACGAGCAGTACTTC. As protein: CASSPLAGAYEQYF.

CDR3 nucleotides: TGTGCCAGCAGCAAACACGGGTGCCCACCCCAAGAGACCCAGTACTTC. Translating gives CASSKHGCPPQETQYF. The chain couples TRBV21-1 to TRBJ2-5; the DNA was not compared with TRBD2, the D call given in the table. TRBV21-1 is a known pseudogene. The CDR3 has 16 residues.

This sequence joins TRBV6-5 and TRBJ2-5; a weak D match, TRBD1 (5 bases). CDR1 is MNHEY, CDR2 SVGAGI, per germline. The CDR3 length is 15 residues. The ends were cut back, 0 bases at V and 2 bases at J, with 10 bases in the middle. CDR3 sequence (DNA): TGTGCCAGCAGTTACTCGGCAGGGCCACAAGAGACCCAGTACTTC. Protein: CASSYSAGPQETQYF.

This sequence joins TRBV19 and TRBJ1-2; 8 bases agree with TRBD1. V shed 9 bases, J shed 2 bases, and the junction held 8 bases outside the gene matches. Germline CDR1 is LNHDA and CDR2 is SQIVND (reference sequence). The CDR3 contains 14 residues. The CDR3 DNA follows: TGTGCCAGCACCGGGGACAGGCTCAACTATGGCTACACCTTC. Its protein is CASTGDRLNYGYTF.

The rearrangement uses TRBV5-4 and TRBJ1-4; the D is unclear. V gave up 2 bases and J gave up 2 bases, with 13 bases separating them. The CDR3 totals 16 residues. Germline loops: CDR1 SGHNT, CDR2 YYREEE (reference sequence). CDR3 sequence: CASSLGEVRTNEKLFF. As DNA, the CDR3 is TGTGCCAGCAGCTTAGGAGAGGTTAGGACTAATGAAAAACTGTTTTTT.

V usage is TRBV18 and J usage is TRBJ1-1; TRBD1 might be the D (5 bases). This CDR3 contains 13 residues. Germline assignment: CDR1 KGHSH and CDR2 LQKENI. V dropped 4 bases and J dropped 1 base, with 7 bases sitting between them. The chain's CDR3 is CASSLDKNTEAFF. The CDR3 coding sequence is TGTGCCAGCTCACTGGACAAGAACACTGAAGCTTTCTTT.

The count of this clone is one. The V gene is TRBV18, the J gene TRBJ1-2, with TRBD1 as a possible D gene (5 bases). This CDR3 comprises 15 residues. Germline V gene sequence: CDR1 KGHSH, CDR2 LQKENI. With 11 bases removed from V and 7 bases from J, the gap between germline ends came to 26 bases. In DNA, the CDR3 is TGTGCCGCCGCCGAACCGGCAGGGAGGTATGGTGGCTACACCTTC. Translated: CAAAEPAGRYGGYTF.

V gene TRBV4-3 combines with J gene TRBJ1-1; a weak D match, TRBD1 (5 bases). Germline lookup yields CDR1 LGHNA and CDR2 YSLEER. The CDR3 is 13 amino acids. Trimming removed 6 bases from V and 1 base from J, with 9 bases in between. CDR3 protein: CASSLDRNTEAFF. The DNA for the CDR3 is TGCGCCAGCAGTCTAGACAGGAACACTGAAGCTTTCTTT.

V gene TRBV5-1 combines with J gene TRBJ1-5, with a tentative D call TRBD1 (5 bases). V was clipped by 0 bases and J by 6 bases, with 13 bases between them. Germline V gene data show CDR1 as SGHRS and CDR2 as YFSETQ. The CDR3 totals 15 residues. The CDR3 loop is CASSLEPGMRQPQHF. The CDR3 DNA reads as TGCGCCAGCAGCTTGGAGCCAGGGATGCGTCAGCCCCAGCATTTT.

The V call is TRBV4-2, the J call TRBJ1-1, with 7 positions matching TRBD1. V gave up 1 base and J gave up 4 bases; unmatched junction bases: 12. The CDR3 is made up of 17 amino acids. CDR1 is LGHNA and CDR2 is YNFKEQ in the germline V gene. CDR3 loop: CASSQVLQGPRGTEAFF. The CDR3 nucleotides are TGTGCCAGCAGCCAAGTATTACAGGGGCCTCGAGGCACTGAAGCTTTCTTT.

V and J are TRBV28 and TRBJ1-4; D call uncertain. Trimming stripped 4 bases from V and 7 bases from J, with 10 bases between. The CDR3 runs 13 residues. CDR1 and CDR2 (germline): MDHEN, SYDVKM. The CDR3 region is CASSYGLAEKLFF. CDR3 in DNA: TGTGCCAGCAGTTACGGACTGGCTGAAAAACTGTTTTTT. Full variable domain (remainder filled in from reference TRBV28 and TRBJ1-4): DVKVTQSSRYLVKRTGEKVFLECVQDMDHENMFWYRQDPGLGLRLIYFSYDVKMKEKGDIPEGYSVSREKKERFSLILESASTNQTSMYLCASSYGLAEKLFFGSGTQLSVL.

The chain combines TRBV6-2 or TRBV6-3 with TRBJ2-3; D remains ambiguous. The V end was cut by 0 bases, the J end by 4 bases, with 17 bases between. The CDR3 covers 17 residues. Germline V gene data show CDR1 as MNHEY and CDR2 as SVGEGT. CDR3 bases: TGTGCCAGCAGTTACTCCGGCGGCCCGTTCATCGCAGATACGCAGTATTTT. Translation: CASSYSGGPFIADTQYF.

Here the CDR3 reads CASSPDSQTEAFF. In DNA form, the CDR3 reads TGCGCCAGCAGCCCCGACAGTCAGACTGAAGCTTTCTTT. The rearrangement joins TRBV5-1 to TRBJ1-1; D possibly corresponds to TRBD1 (5 bases). The germline V gene has CDR1 SGHRS and CDR2 YFSETQ. The CDR3 has 13 residues. V was pared by 4 bases and J by 5 bases, with 12 bases between.